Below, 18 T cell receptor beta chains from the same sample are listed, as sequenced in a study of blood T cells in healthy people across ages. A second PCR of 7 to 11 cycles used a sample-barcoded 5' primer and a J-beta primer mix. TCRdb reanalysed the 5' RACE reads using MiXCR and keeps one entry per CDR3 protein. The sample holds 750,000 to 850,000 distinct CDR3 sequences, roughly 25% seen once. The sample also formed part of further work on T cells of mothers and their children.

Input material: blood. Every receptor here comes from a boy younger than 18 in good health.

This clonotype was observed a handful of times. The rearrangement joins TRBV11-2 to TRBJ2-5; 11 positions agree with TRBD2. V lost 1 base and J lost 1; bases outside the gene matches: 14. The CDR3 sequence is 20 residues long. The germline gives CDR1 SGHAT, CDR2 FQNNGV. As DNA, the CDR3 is TGTGCCAGCAGCTTAGGGATTAGCGGGGGGGCCTCATGGATCCAAGAGACCCAGTACTTC. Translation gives CASSLGISGGASWIQETQYF.

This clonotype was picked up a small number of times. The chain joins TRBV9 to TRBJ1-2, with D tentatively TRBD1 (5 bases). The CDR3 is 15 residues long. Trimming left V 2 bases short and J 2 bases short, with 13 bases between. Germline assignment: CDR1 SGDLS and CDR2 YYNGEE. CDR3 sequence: CASSVSDSVNYGYTF. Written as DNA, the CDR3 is TGTGCCAGCAGCGTGTCAGACAGCGTCAACTATGGCTACACCTTC.

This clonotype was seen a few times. CDR3 region: CASSLWTGGGYGYTF. CDR3 nucleotide sequence: TGTGCCAGCAGCCTATGGACAGGGGGAGGCTATGGCTACACCTTC. The rearrangement joins TRBV7-2 to TRBJ1-2; 10 nucleotides line up with TRBD1. Per the germline V gene, CDR1 is SGHTA and CDR2 is FQGNSA. The CDR3 sequence is 15 residues long. V lost 5 bases and J lost 4; bases outside the gene matches: 7.

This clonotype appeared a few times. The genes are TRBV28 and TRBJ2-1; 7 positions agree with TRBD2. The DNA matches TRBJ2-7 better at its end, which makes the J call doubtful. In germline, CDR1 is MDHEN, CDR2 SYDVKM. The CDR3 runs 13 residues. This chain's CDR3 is CASSLSAGGGQYF. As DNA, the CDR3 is TGTGCCAGCAGTTTATCCGCTGGGGGGGGGCAGTACTTC.

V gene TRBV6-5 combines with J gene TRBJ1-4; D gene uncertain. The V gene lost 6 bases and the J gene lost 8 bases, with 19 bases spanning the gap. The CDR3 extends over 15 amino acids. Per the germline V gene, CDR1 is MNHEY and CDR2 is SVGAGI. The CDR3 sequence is CASSPTFSPQEKLFF. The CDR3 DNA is TGTGCCAGCAGCCCTACCTTTTCCCCCCAGGAAAAACTGTTTTTT.

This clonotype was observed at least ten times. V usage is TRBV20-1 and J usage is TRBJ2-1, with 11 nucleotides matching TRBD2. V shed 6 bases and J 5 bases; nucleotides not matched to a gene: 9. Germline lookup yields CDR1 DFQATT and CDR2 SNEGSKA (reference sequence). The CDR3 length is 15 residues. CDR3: CSAKPGLAANNEQFF. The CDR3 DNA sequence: TGCAGTGCAAAACCGGGACTAGCGGCTAACAATGAGCAGTTCTTC.

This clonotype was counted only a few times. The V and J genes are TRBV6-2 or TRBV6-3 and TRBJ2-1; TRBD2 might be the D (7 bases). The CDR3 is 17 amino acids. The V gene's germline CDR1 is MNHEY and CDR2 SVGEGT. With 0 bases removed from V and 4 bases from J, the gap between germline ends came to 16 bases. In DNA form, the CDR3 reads TGTGCCAGCAGTTACTCCGCTGGGGGGGCCATATACAATGAGCAGTTCTTC. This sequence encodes CASSYSAGGAIYNEQFF.

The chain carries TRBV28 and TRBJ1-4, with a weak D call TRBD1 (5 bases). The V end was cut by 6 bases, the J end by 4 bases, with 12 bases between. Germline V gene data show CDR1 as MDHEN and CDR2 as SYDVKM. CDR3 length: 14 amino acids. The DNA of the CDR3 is TGTGCCAGCAGGGGCCAGGGAGGTAATGAAAAACTGTTTTTT. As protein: CASRGQGGNEKLFF.

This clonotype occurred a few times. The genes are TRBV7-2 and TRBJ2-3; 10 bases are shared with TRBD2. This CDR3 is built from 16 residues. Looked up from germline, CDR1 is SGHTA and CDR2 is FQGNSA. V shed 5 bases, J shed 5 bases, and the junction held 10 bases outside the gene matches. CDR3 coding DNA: TGTGCCAGCAGCGCCTTACTAGCGGGATATGGAGATACGCAGTATTTT. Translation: CASSALLAGYGDTQYF.

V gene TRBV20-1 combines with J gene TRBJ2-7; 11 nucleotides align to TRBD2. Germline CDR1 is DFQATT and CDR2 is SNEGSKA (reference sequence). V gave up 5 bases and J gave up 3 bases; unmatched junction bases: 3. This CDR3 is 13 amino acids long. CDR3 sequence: CSALAGGRYEQYF. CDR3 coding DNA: TGCAGTGCTTTAGCGGGGGGGCGCTACGAGCAGTACTTC.

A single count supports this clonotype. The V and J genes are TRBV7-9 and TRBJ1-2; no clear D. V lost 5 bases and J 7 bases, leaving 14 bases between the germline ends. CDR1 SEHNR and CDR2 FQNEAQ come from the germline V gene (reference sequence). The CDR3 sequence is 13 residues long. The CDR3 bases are TGTGCCAGCAGCCTAAATGTAGCTGGTGGCTACACCTTC. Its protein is CASSLNVAGGYTF.

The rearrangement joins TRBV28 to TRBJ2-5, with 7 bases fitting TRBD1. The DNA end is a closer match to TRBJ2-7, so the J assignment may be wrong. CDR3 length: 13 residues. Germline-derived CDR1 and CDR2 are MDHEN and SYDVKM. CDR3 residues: CASKVRTGYEQYF. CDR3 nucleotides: TGTGCCAGCAAAGTGAGGACAGGCTACGAGCAGTACTTC.

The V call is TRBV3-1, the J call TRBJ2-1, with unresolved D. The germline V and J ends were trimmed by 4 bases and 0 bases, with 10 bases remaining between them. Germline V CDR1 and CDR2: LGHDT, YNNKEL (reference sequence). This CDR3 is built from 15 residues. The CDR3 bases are TGTGCCAGCAGCCTTGTTCTCGGCTCCTACAATGAGCAGTTCTTC. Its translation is CASSLVLGSYNEQFF.

CDR3 region: CASSFMGYGYTF. DNA of the CDR3: TGTGCCAGCAGCTTTATGGGGTACGGCTACACCTTC. This rearrangement joins TRBV7-2 to TRBJ1-2; no clear D. CDR1 and CDR2 from the germline V gene are SGHTA and FQGNSA. CDR3 length equals 12 residues. V shed 3 bases and J shed 8 bases, with 10 bases lying between them.

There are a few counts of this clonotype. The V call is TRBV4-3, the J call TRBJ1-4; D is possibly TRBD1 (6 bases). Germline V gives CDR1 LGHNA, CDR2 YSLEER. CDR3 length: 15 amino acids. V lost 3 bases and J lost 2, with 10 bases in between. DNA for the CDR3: TGCGCCAGCAGCCAGGGGACAATGACTAATGAAAAACTGTTTTTT. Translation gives CASSQGTMTNEKLFF.

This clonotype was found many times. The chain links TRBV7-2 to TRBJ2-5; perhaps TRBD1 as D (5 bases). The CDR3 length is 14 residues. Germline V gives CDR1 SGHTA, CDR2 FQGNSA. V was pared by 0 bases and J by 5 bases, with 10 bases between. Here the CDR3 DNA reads TGTGCCAGCAGCTTAGCCAGGGTAGGGGAGACCCAGTACTTC. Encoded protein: CASSLARVGETQYF.

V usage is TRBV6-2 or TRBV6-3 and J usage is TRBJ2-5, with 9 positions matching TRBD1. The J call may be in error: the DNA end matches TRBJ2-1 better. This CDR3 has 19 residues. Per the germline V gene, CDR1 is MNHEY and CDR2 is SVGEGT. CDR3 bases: TGTGCCAGCAGTGACCTGAAGGGCAAGACAGGGGGGGCCTACAATGAGCAGTTCTTC. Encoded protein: CASSDLKGKTGGAYNEQFF.

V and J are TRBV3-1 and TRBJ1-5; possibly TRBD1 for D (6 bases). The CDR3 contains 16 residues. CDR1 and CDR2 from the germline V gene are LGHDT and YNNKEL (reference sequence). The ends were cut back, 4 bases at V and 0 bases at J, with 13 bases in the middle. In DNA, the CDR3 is TGTGCCAGCAGCCGGAGTGGGGGGCGTAGCAATCAGCCCCAGCATTTT. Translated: CASSRSGGRSNQPQHF.